This is a list of T cell receptor beta chains from one sample in a study of T cell repertoires in cytomegalovirus infection. TCRdb passed the reads through MiXCR, listing each CDR3 protein once. The table includes 160,000 or so distinct CDR3 sequences, roughly 15% detected once. The specimen was CD8+ T cells from PBMCs. The receptor source for this set is a human donor in good health (CMV status not recorded). Some clones in this sample may be carry-over from other donors' samples. Each CDR3 is given with its conserved first and last residue. The D gene is left open where the match is weak. Clone size appears in some rows only: once, few, many, or a class for an expanded clone.

j_call | d_call | v_call | clone_size | cdr3_aa | cdr3_nt
TRBJ2-5 | - | TRBV11-2 | few | CASSLEVAGETQYF | TGTGCCAGCAGCTTAGAGGTAGCAGGAGAGACCCAGTACTTC
TRBJ2-7 | - | TRBV5-1 | few | CASSLGGSMDEQYF | TGCGCCAGCAGCTTGGGTGGGAGTATGGACGAGCAGTACTTC
TRBJ2-3 | - | TRBV6-1 | - | CASSSKGTRVDTQYF | TGTGCCAGCAGTTCGAAGGGGACACGTGTGGATACGCAGTATTTT
TRBJ2-1 | - | TRBV7-9 | few | CASSPDARNGLF | TGTGCCAGCAGCCCTGACGCCCGGAACGGGCTCTTC
TRBJ1-5 | TRBD1 | TRBV12-5 | - | CASGLLLTGASSQPQHF | TGTGCTAGTGGTTTACTCCTTACAGGGGCGAGTAGTCAGCCCCAGCATTTT
TRBJ2-7 | - | TRBV6-6 | - | CASSYRTSYEQYF | TGTGCCAGCAGTTACAGGACCTCCTACGAGCAGTACTTC
TRBJ2-3 | TRBD1 | TRBV12-3/TRBV12-4 | - | CASSFSPGDRTTTDTQYF | TGTGCCAGCAGTTTCAGTCCCGGGGACAGGACGACCACAGATACGCAGTATTTT
TRBJ1-5 | - | TRBV7-2 | few | CASSGGGVGQPQHF | TGTGCCAGCAGCGGCGGCGGGGTAGGACAGCCCCAGCATTTT
TRBJ2-7 | - | TRBV7-3 | - | CASSLAARTEYYEQYF | TGTGCCAGCAGCTTAGCCGCCAGGACAGAATACTACGAGCAGTACTTC
TRBJ2-7 | - | TRBV6-2/TRBV6-3 | few | CASSIDSYEQYF | TGTGCCAGCAGCATAGACAGCTACGAGCAGTACTTC
TRBJ1-4 | - | TRBV4-1 | - | CASSQSVTNEKLFF | TGCGCCAGCAGCCAGTCGGTCACTAATGAAAAACTGTTTTTT
TRBJ2-5 | - | TRBV6-2/TRBV6-3 | few | CASMRESYQETQYF | TGTGCCAGCATGCGCGAGTCGTACCAAGAGACCCAGTACTTC
TRBJ1-4 | - | TRBV7-8 | few | CASSLLGHGVTNEKLFF | TGTGCCAGCAGCTTACTAGGACACGGAGTAACTAATGAAAAACTGTTTTTT
TRBJ2-7 | - | TRBV6-2/TRBV6-3 | - | CASSYRVSYEQYF | TGTGCCAGCAGTTACAGGGTCTCCTACGAGCAGTACTTC